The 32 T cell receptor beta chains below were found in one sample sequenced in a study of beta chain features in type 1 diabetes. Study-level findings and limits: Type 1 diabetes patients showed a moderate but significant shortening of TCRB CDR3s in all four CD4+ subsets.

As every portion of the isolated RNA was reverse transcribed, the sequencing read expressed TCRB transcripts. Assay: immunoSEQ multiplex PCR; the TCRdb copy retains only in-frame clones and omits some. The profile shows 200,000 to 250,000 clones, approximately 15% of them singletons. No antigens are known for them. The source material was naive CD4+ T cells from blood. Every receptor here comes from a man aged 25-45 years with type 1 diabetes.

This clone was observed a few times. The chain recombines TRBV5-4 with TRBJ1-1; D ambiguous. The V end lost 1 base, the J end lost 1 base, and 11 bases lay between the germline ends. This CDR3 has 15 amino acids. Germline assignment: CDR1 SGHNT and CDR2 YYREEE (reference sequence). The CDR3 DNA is TGTGCCAGCAGCTTGCGAGGAAATAAGAACACTGAAGCTTTCTTT. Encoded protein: CASSLRGNKNTEAFF.

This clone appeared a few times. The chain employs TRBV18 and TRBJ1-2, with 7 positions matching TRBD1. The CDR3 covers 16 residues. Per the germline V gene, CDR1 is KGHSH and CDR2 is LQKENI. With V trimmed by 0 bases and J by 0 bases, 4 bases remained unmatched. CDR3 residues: CASSPPGQSSNYGYTF. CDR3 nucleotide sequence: TGTGCCAGCTCACCACCGGGACAGTCCTCTAACTATGGCTACACCTTC.

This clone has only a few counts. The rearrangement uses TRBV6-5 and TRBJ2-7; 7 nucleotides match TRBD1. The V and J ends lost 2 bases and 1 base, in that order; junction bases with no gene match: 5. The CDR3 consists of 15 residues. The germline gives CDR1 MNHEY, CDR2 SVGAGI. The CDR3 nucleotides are TGTGCCAGCAGTTACACCGGACAGGATTCCTACGAGCAGTACTTC. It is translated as CASSYTGQDSYEQYF.

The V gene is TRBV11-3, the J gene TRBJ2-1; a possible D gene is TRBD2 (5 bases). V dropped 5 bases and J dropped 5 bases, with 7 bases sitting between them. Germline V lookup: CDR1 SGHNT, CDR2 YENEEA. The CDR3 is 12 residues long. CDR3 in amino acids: CASSLGDNEQFF. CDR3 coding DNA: TGTGCCAGCAGCCTCGGGGACAATGAGCAGTTCTTC. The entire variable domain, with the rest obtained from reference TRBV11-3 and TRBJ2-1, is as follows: EAGVVQSPRYKIIEKKQPVAFWCNPISGHNTLYWYLQNLGQGPELLIRYENEEAVDDSQLPKDRFSAERLKGVDSTLKIQPAELGDSAVYLCASSLGDNEQFFGPGTRLTVL.

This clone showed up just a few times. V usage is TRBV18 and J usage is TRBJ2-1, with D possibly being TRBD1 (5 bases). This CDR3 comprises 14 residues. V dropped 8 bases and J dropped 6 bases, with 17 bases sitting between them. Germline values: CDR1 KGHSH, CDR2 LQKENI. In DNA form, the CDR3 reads TGTGCCAGCGCCCAGGGTATTCAGTCCAATGAGCAGTTCTTC. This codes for CASAQGIQSNEQFF.

This CDR3 is CASSQGLDYGYTF. As DNA, the CDR3 is TGCGCCAGCAGCCAGGGCCTCGACTATGGCTACACCTTC. The chain joins TRBV4-1 to TRBJ1-2; D gene ambiguous. CDR3 size: 13 residues. Between the trimmed V and J ends, which lost 3 bases and 3 bases, there was a span of 8 bases. From germline, CDR1 is MGHRA and CDR2 YSYEKL.

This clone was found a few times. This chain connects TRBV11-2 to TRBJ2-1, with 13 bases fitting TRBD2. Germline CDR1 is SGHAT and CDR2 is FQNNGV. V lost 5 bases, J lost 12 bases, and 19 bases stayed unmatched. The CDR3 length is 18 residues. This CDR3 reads CASSLLGGLAGKAGAQFF. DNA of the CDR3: TGTGCCAGCAGCCTCCTGGGGGGACTAGCGGGAAAGGCTGGTGCGCAGTTCTTC.

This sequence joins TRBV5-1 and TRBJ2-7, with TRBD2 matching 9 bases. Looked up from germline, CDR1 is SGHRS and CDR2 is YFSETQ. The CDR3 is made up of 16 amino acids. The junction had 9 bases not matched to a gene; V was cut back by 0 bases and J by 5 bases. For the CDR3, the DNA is TGCGCCAGCAGCTTGGCCGGGGCTAGCGGGGCCAACGAGCAGTACTTC. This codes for CASSLAGASGANEQYF. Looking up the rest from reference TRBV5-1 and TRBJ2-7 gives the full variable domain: KAGVTQTPRYLIKTRGQQVTLSCSPISGHRSVSWYQQTPGQGLQFLFEYFSETQRNKGNFPGRFSGRQFSNSRSEMNVSTLELGDSALYLCASSLAGASGANEQYFGPGTRLTVT.

This CDR3 reads CASSGSEGNTEAFF. The CDR3 DNA reads TGTGCCAGCAGTGGCTCCGAGGGGAACACTGAAGCTTTCTTT. The chain combines TRBV2 with TRBJ1-1; no reliable D call. The germline gives CDR1 SNHLY, CDR2 FYNNEI. Trimming took off 4 bases at V and 1 base at J, with 10 bases between the two ends. The CDR3 loop spans 14 amino acids.

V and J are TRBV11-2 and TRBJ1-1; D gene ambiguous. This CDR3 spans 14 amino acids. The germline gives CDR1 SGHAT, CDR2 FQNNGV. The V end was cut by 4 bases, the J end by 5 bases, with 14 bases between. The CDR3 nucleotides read TGTGCCAGCAGCTGGCTGGAGGCTGCAACTGAAGCTTTCTTT. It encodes CASSWLEAATEAFF.

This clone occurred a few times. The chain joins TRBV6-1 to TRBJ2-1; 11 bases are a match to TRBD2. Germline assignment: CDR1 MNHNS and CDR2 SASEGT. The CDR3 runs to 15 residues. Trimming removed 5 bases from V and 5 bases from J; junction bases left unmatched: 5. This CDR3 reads CASSTGTSGNNEQFF. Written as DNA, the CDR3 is TGTGCCAGCAGTACCGGGACTAGCGGCAACAATGAGCAGTTCTTC.

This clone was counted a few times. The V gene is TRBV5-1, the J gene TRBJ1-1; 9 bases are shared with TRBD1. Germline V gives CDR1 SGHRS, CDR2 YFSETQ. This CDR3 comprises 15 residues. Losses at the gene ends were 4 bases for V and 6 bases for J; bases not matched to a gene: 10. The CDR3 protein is CASSPGTGIVAEAFF. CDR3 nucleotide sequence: TGCGCCAGCAGCCCCGGGACAGGGATCGTCGCTGAAGCTTTCTTT.

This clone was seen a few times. For the CDR3, the DNA is TGCGCCAGCAGCTTGGAGCCGGAGAGGGCGTCTAACTATGGCTACACCTTC. Translating it yields CASSLEPERASNYGYTF. J is TRBJ1-2 and V is TRBV5-1; no clear D. This CDR3 contains 17 residues. V was cut by 0 bases and J by 0 bases, with 15 bases left in between. In germline, CDR1 is SGHRS, CDR2 YFSETQ.

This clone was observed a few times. The CDR3 coding sequence is TGCGCCAGCAGCTTGGGACTAGCGAACACCGGGGAGCTGTTTTTT. This sequence encodes CASSLGLANTGELFF. The chain couples TRBV5-1 to TRBJ2-2, with D possibly being TRBD2 (6 bases). CDR3 length equals 15 residues. V was trimmed by 0 bases and J by 0 bases, leaving 6 bases between them. CDR1 and CDR2 (germline): SGHRS, YFSETQ.

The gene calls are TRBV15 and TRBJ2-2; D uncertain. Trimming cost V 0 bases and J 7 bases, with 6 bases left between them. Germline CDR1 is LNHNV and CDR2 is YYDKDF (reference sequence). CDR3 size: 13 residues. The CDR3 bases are TGTGCCACCAGCAGAGATGAGCACGGGGAGCTGTTTTTT. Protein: CATSRDEHGELFF.

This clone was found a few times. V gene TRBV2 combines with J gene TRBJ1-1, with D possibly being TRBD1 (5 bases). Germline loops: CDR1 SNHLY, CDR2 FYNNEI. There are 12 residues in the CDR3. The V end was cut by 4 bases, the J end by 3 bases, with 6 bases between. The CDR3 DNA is TGTGCCAGCAGTGGGGGGGACACTGAAGCTTTCTTT. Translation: CASSGGDTEAFF.

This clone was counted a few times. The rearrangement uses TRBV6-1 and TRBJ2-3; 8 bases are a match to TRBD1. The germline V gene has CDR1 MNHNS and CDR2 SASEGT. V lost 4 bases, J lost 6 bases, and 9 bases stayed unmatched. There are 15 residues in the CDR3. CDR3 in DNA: TGTGCCAGCAGTGTAGGCAGGGGGCAGGCCGATACGCAGTATTTT. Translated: CASSVGRGQADTQYF.

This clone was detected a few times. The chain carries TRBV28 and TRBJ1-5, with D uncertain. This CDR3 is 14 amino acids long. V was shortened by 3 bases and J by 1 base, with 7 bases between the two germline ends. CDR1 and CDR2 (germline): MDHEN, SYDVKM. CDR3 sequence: CASSLGRSNQPQHF. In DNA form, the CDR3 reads TGTGCCAGCAGTTTGGGGAGGAGCAATCAGCCCCAGCATTTT. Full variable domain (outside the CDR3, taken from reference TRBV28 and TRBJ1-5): DVKVTQSSRYLVKRTGEKVFLECVQDMDHENMFWYRQDPGLGLRLIYFSYDVKMKEKGDIPEGYSVSREKKERFSLILESASTNQTSMYLCASSLGRSNQPQHFGDGTRLSIL.

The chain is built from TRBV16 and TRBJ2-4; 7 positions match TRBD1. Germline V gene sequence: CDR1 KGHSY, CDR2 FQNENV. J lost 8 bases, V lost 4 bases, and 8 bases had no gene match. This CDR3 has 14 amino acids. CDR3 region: CASSPPPQGDIQYF. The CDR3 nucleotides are TGTGCCAGCAGCCCCCCCCCTCAGGGGGACATTCAGTACTTC.

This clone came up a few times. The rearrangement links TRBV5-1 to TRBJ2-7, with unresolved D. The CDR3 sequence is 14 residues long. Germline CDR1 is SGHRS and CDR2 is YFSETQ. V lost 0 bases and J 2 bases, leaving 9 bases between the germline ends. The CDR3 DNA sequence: TGCGCCAGCAGCTTGGCCGAACTCGCCTACGAGCAGTACTTC. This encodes CASSLAELAYEQYF.

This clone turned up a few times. The CDR3, as DNA: TGCGCCAGCAGCCCCCTGGATCGGGATTATGAAGCTTTCTTT. Translated: CASSPLDRDYEAFF. The chain recombines TRBV5-1 with TRBJ1-1, with D uncertain. There are 14 residues in the CDR3. V dropped 4 bases and J dropped 7 bases, with 17 bases sitting between them. Per the germline V gene, CDR1 is SGHRS and CDR2 is YFSETQ.

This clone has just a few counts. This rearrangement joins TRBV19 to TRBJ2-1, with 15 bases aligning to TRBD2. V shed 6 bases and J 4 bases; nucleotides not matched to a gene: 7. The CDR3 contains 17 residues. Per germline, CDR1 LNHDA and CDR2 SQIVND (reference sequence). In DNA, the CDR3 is TGTGCCAGTAGGATTGGGACTAGCGGGGGGATTTACAATGAGCAGTTCTTC. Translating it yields CASRIGTSGGIYNEQFF.

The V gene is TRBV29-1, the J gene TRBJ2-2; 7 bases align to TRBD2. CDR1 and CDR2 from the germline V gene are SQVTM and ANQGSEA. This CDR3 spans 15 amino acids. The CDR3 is CRDGGGFKNTGELFF. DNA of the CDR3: TGCAGAGATGGGGGGGGATTCAAGAACACCGGGGAGCTGTTTTTT.

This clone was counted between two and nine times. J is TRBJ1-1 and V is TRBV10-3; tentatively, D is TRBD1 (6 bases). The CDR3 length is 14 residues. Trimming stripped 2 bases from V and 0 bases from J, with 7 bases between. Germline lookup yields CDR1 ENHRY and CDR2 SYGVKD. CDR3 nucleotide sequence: TGTGCCATCAGTGAGAGGGGGATGAACACTGAAGCTTTCTTT. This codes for CAISERGMNTEAFF.

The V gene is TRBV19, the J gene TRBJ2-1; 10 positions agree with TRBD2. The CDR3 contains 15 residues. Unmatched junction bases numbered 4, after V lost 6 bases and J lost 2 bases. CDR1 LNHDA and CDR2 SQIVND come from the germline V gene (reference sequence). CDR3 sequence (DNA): TGTGCCAGTAGGGATAGCGGGGGGACCTACAATGAGCAGTTCTTC. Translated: CASRDSGGTYNEQFF.

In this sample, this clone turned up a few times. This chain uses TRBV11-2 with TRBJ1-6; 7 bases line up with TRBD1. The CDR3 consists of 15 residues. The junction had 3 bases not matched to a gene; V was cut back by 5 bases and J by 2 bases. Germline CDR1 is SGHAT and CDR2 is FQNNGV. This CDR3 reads CASSQGQPYNSPLHF. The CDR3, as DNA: TGTGCCAGCAGCCAGGGACAGCCCTATAATTCACCCCTCCACTTT.

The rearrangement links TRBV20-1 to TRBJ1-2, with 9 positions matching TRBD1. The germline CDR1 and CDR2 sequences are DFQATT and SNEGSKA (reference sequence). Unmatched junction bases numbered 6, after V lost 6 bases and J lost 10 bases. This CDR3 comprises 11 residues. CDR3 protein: CSAGDRALYTF. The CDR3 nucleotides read TGCAGTGCAGGGGACAGGGCCCTCTACACCTTC.

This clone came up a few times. CDR3 sequence (DNA): TGCGCCAGCAGCCCAGGCCGACTAGCGGAGACAGATACGCAGTATTTT. Its translation: CASSPGRLAETDTQYF. V gene TRBV4-1 combines with J gene TRBJ2-3, with 9 bases matching TRBD2. With V trimmed by 4 bases and J by 3 bases, 8 bases remained unmatched. CDR3 length equals 16 residues. Per the germline V gene, CDR1 is MGHRA and CDR2 is YSYEKL.

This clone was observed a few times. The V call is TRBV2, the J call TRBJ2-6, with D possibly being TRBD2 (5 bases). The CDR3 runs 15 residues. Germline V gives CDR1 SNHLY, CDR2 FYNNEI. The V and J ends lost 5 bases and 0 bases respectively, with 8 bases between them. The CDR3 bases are TGTGCCAGCAGTCGGGGAACCTCTGGGGCCAACGTCCTGACTTTC. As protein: CASSRGTSGANVLTF.

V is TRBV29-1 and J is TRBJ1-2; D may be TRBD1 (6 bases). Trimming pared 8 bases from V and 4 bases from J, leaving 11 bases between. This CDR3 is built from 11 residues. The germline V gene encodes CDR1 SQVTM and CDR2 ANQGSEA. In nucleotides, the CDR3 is TGCAGCCCTGACAGGTTCTATGGCTACACCTTC. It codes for CSPDRFYGYTF. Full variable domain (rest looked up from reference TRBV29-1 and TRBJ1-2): SAVISQKPSRDICQRGTSLTIQCQVDSQVTMMFWYRQQPGQSLTLIATANQGSEATYESGFVIDKFPISRPNLTFSTLTVSNMSPEDSSIYLCSPDRFYGYTFGSGTRLTVV.

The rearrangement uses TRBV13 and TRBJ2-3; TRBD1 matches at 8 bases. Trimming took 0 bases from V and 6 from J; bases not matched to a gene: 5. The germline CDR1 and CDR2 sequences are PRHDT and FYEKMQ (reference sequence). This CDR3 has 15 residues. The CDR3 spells CASSLGQGAGDTQYF. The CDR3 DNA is TGTGCCAGCAGCTTAGGCCAGGGGGCAGGGGATACGCAGTATTTT.

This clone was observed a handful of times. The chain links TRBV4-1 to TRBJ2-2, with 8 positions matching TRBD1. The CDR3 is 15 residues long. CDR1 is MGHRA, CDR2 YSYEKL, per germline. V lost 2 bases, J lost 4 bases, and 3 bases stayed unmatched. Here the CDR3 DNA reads TGCGCCAGCAGCCAACGCCAGGGGGCCACCGGGGAGCTGTTTTTT. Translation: CASSQRQGATGELFF.